There are a few counts of the clone carrying this T cell receptor beta chain. Its target is not known. The PCR made use of 60 Vbeta and 13 Jbeta primers. The protocol was immunoSEQ multiplex PCR, while the TCRdb copy is restricted to in-frame clones and leaves out a portion. The repertoire includes under 200,000 clones, approximately 62% of them detected once, and about 1.3% sits in the top ten. Trimming removed 4 bases at V and 4 bases at J, with 8 bases between. This CDR3 has 13 residues. Germline V gene data show CDR1 as MNHNS and CDR2 as SASEGT. The data belong to a study of cytomegalovirus exposure and HLA in healthy donors. Study-wide results and caveats: Beyond CMV serostatus, there was no information to go on about immune exposure. An assumption of roughly uniform sequencing depth across donors underlay the presence/absence analyses. In a later analysis, TCR association rates varied by HLA locus: DRB1 most, HLA-C fewest.

Sequenced material: PBMCs. The chain combines TRBV6-1 with TRBJ1-5, with TRBD1 as a possible D gene (6 bases). The receptor was derived from a man aged 50-60 years in good health and CMV-seronegative. This chain's CDR3 is CASSVQGNQPQHF. CDR3 sequence (DNA): TGTGCCAGCAGTGTACAGGGAAATCAGCCCCAGCATTTT.